The 20 T cell receptor beta chains given below trace back to one sample, sequenced in a study of T cell responses to AZD1222 COVID-19 vaccine (dated by TCRdb to the early 2020s). Library creation used the immunoSEQ multiplex PCR assay. Imported from immuneACCESS, the table was reduced by TCRdb to in-frame sequences with V and J called. These copies leave out some clones; in studies compared against another copy, an unresolved V gene accounts for under half, and the cause of the remainder is not known. This sample is represented by some 190,000 clones; 85% to 90% of them were singletons. The ten largest clones capture approximately 8% of the sample. In light of the paper, this sample's time point label describes: baseline before first vaccination. The sequencing here drew on peripheral blood, taken on day 0 of AZD1222 vaccination. Source of these receptors: an adult in good health.

The chain combines TRBV7-2 with TRBJ2-2; 7 nucleotides line up with TRBD2. The CDR3 has 16 residues. Germline CDR1 is SGHTA and CDR2 is FQGNSA. The trim removed 5 bases at V and 1 base at J, leaving 7 bases unmatched. This CDR3 is CASSTYLAVNTGELFF. CDR3 in DNA: TGTGCCAGCAGCACCTACCTAGCGGTGAACACCGGGGAGCTGTTTTTT.

The gene calls are TRBV7-9 and TRBJ2-7; D is perhaps TRBD1 (5 bases). Trimming left V 4 bases short and J 6 bases short, with 19 bases between. Germline V gene sequence: CDR1 SEHNR, CDR2 FQNEAQ (reference sequence). This CDR3 spans 15 amino acids. The DNA for the CDR3 is TGTGCCAGCAGCTGGTCCAAGGCAGGGCTTGGCGAGCAGTACTTC. Amino acid sequence: CASSWSKAGLGEQYF.

This clone appeared many times. This chain links TRBV9 with TRBJ2-2; TRBD1 agrees at 8 bases. Per germline, CDR1 SGDLS and CDR2 YYNGEE. The CDR3 covers 17 residues. The trim removed 3 bases at V and 0 bases at J, leaving 7 bases unmatched. Here the CDR3 DNA reads TGTGCCAGCAGCGACCGCCGGGACAGGCCGAACACCGGGGAGCTGTTTTTT. Protein sequence: CASSDRRDRPNTGELFF.

J is TRBJ1-5 and V is TRBV27; no firm D call. CDR1 MNHEY and CDR2 SMNVEV come from the germline V gene (reference sequence). V lost 3 bases, J lost 2 bases, and 11 bases lay in between. This CDR3 is 15 amino acids long. CDR3 sequence: CASSFDRYGNQPQHF. CDR3 in DNA: TGTGCCAGCAGTTTCGATCGGTACGGCAATCAGCCCCAGCATTTT.

The chain combines TRBV2 with TRBJ1-5; TRBD1 might be the D (6 bases). V was trimmed by 7 bases and J by 5 bases, leaving 12 bases between them. The CDR3 is 13 amino acids. In germline, CDR1 is SNHLY, CDR2 FYNNEI. CDR3 in amino acids: CASNPQGYQPQHF. The CDR3 coding sequence is TGTGCCAGCAACCCACAGGGATATCAGCCCCAGCATTTT.

The V and J genes are TRBV7-8 and TRBJ1-5; TRBD1 matches 9 bases. The germline V gene has CDR1 SGHVS and CDR2 FQNEAQ. The CDR3 is 16 amino acids. The trim removed 1 base at V and 6 bases at J, leaving 7 bases unmatched. CDR3 DNA: TGTGCCAGCAGCTTAGAGGGACAGGGTTATGGTCAGCCCCAGCATTTT. Encoded protein: CASSLEGQGYGQPQHF.

This chain links TRBV4-1 with TRBJ2-7; 10 nucleotides align to TRBD1. The junction had 2 bases not matched to a gene; V was cut back by 4 bases and J by 2 bases. CDR3 size: 14 residues. Germline loops: CDR1 MGHRA, CDR2 YSYEKL. The CDR3 reads CASSPGQGTYEQYF. The CDR3 bases are TGCGCCAGCAGCCCGGGACAGGGGACCTACGAGCAGTACTTC.

The chain carries TRBV10-2 and TRBJ2-7, with unresolved D. Germline loops: CDR1 WSHSY, CDR2 SAAADI. CDR3 length equals 14 residues. V dropped 2 bases and J dropped 5 bases, with 13 bases sitting between them. CDR3 DNA sequence: TGCGCCAGCAGTGAGGAGGCGCAGCTACACGAGCAGTACTTC. This gives the protein CASSEEAQLHEQYF.

V gene TRBV27 combines with J gene TRBJ2-3, with 8 bases aligning to TRBD2. The J segment lost 11 bases and the V segment lost 5 bases, leaving 18 bases of the junction unmatched. Germline loops: CDR1 MNHEY, CDR2 SMNVEV (reference sequence). The CDR3 is 16 amino acids. This CDR3 is CASSASGGGLGSRQYF. The CDR3 nucleotides read TGTGCCAGCAGTGCCTCGGGCGGGGGGTTAGGGTCACGGCAGTATTTT.

The V gene is TRBV24-1, the J gene TRBJ1-1; TRBD1 matches at 10 bases. Germline V gene data show CDR1 as KGHDR and CDR2 as SFDVKD. CDR3 length: 19 residues. V gave up 0 bases and J gave up 4 bases; unmatched junction bases: 13. The CDR3: CATSDLTPRDRGMATEAFF. The CDR3 region has the DNA TGTGCCACCAGTGATTTGACCCCCCGGGACAGGGGAATGGCCACTGAAGCTTTCTTT.

The chain recombines TRBV6-2 or TRBV6-3 with TRBJ2-4; D may match TRBD1 or TRBD2 (5 bases each). The V and J ends lost 2 bases and 11 bases respectively, with 13 bases between them. Looked up from germline, CDR1 is MNHEY and CDR2 is SVGEGT. The CDR3 has 13 amino acids. The CDR3 spells CASSYGSLGVQYF. The CDR3 DNA is TGTGCCAGCAGTTACGGATCCCTGGGGGTTCAGTACTTC.

The rearrangement joins TRBV5-6 to TRBJ2-3; weak D call: TRBD1 (6 bases). Trimming took 5 bases from V and 1 from J, leaving 17 bases between them. The CDR3 has 16 residues. Per the germline V gene, CDR1 is SGHDT and CDR2 is YYEEEE. The CDR3 coding sequence is TGTGCCAGCAGAGGGGTAGGGGGTTGGGGCACAGATACGCAGTATTTT. Amino acid sequence: CASRGVGGWGTDTQYF.

V gene TRBV5-4 combines with J gene TRBJ2-1; 8 bases fit TRBD2. CDR3 size: 15 residues. Looked up from germline, CDR1 is SGHNT and CDR2 is YYREEE (reference sequence). V lost 4 bases and J lost 7; bases outside the gene matches: 10. The DNA of the CDR3 is TGTGCCAGCAGCGACAGCGGGGGTTGGGGGAATGAGCAGTTCTTC. Protein product: CASSDSGGWGNEQFF.

This rearrangement joins TRBV10-3 to TRBJ2-7; tentative D call: TRBD1 (6 bases). The germline V gene has CDR1 ENHRY and CDR2 SYGVKD. CDR3 length: 13 residues. The germline V and J ends were trimmed by 11 bases and 1 base, with 15 bases remaining between them. CDR3 sequence reads: CAASRDKSYEQYF. CDR3 in DNA: TGTGCCGCCTCCCGGGACAAATCCTACGAGCAGTACTTC.

This rearrangement joins TRBV7-2 to TRBJ2-7, with 8 nucleotides matching TRBD2. Germline V gives CDR1 SGHTA, CDR2 FQGNSA. The trim removed 0 bases at V and 4 bases at J, leaving 5 bases unmatched. The length of the CDR3 is 15 residues. CDR3 loop: CASSLASSGDYEQYF. For the CDR3, the DNA is TGTGCCAGCAGCTTAGCGAGTAGCGGGGATTACGAGCAGTACTTC.

This chain joins TRBV7-9 and TRBJ1-1; D is perhaps TRBD1 (5 bases). Trimming removed 5 bases from V and 2 bases from J, with 12 bases in between. Germline lookup yields CDR1 SEHNR and CDR2 FQNEAQ (reference sequence). The CDR3 sequence is 14 residues long. CDR3 sequence (DNA): TGTGCCAGCAGCCCCTGGGACGGAAACACTGAAGCTTTCTTT. Translation gives CASSPWDGNTEAFF. Combining the CDR3 with reference TRBV7-9 and TRBJ1-1 gives the whole variable domain DTGVSQNPRHKITKRGQNVTFRCDPISEHNRLYWYRQTLGQGPEFLTYFQNEAQLEKSRLLSDRFSAERPKGSFSTLEIQRTEQGDSAMYLCASSPWDGNTEAFFGQGTRLTVV.

This chain links TRBV15 with TRBJ1-4; D is ambiguous. CDR3 length equals 14 residues. Germline V gives CDR1 LNHNV, CDR2 YYDKDF (reference sequence). V gave up 1 base and J gave up 0 bases, with 3 bases separating them. This CDR3 reads CATSRASTNEKLFF. CDR3 DNA: TGTGCCACCAGCAGAGCCTCAACTAATGAAAAACTGTTTTTT.

This chain uses TRBV4-2 with TRBJ2-3; 10 bases align to TRBD1. Trimming at V came to 0 bases and at J to 4 bases, leaving 7 bases not matched to a gene. Per the germline V gene, CDR1 is LGHNA and CDR2 is YNFKEQ. CDR3 length: 17 amino acids. The CDR3 sequence: CASSQESGTGVADTQYF. The CDR3 coding sequence is TGTGCCAGCAGCCAAGAGTCAGGGACAGGGGTTGCAGATACGCAGTATTTT.

J is TRBJ1-2 and V is TRBV9; 10 bases are shared with TRBD1. After removal of 0 bases from V and 8 bases from J, the junction contained 22 bases not matched to a gene. This CDR3 spans 20 amino acids. The germline V gene encodes CDR1 SGDLS and CDR2 YYNGEE. The CDR3 nucleotides read TGTGCCAGCAGCGTAGCTGAAAGTTTTAAAACTGACAGGGGGCTAGAAGGCTACACCTTC. It translates to CASSVAESFKTDRGLEGYTF.

V usage is TRBV28 and J usage is TRBJ1-5, with TRBD1 identical over 8 bases. V trimming: 5 bases; J trimming: 4 bases; junction bases outside the gene matches: 10. Germline V gene data show CDR1 as MDHEN and CDR2 as SYDVKM. There are 16 residues in the CDR3. The CDR3 DNA reads TGTGCCAGCAGTCCCAGGACAGGGAAAGGAAATCAGCCCCAGCATTTT. Amino acid sequence: CASSPRTGKGNQPQHF.